These 8 T cell receptor beta chains originate from one sample sequenced in a study of T cell changes during pregnancy in multiple sclerosis. Clones were sequenced by immunoSEQ multiplex PCR, and TCRdb holds only the in-frame ones, with some missing. The sample lists approximately 110,000 clones, roughly nine tenths occurring once. The sample in question was peripheral blood, obtained after pregnancy. The source is a female donor with multiple sclerosis, enrolled in a pregnancy study.

The chain employs TRBV30 and TRBJ2-1; D gene ambiguous. CDR3 length equals 13 residues. CDR1 is GTSNPN, CDR2 SVGIG, per germline (reference sequence). The V gene lost 8 bases and the J gene lost 0 bases, with 11 bases spanning the gap. In nucleotides, the CDR3 is TGTGCCGGTGACCGGAGCTCCTACAATGAGCAGTTCTTC. Residues: CAGDRSSYNEQFF.

The chain couples TRBV7-8 to TRBJ2-2; a possible D gene is TRBD1 (6 bases). V was trimmed by 5 bases and J by 0 bases, leaving 13 bases between them. Per the germline V gene, CDR1 is SGHVS and CDR2 is FQNEAQ. The CDR3 loop spans 16 amino acids. The DNA of the CDR3 is TGTGCCAGCAGCCCTGGACAGCGGCCGAACACCGGGGAGCTGTTTTTT. Translated: CASSPGQRPNTGELFF.

The V gene is TRBV30, the J gene TRBJ2-5, with D unresolved. The CDR3 has 13 residues. Germline CDR1 GTSNPN, CDR2 SVGIG (reference sequence). V shed 0 bases and J shed 2 bases, with 7 bases lying between them. CDR3 region: CAWSVGQQETQYF. The CDR3 DNA sequence: TGTGCCTGGAGTGTTGGCCAGCAAGAGACCCAGTACTTC.

CDR3 DNA sequence: TGTGCCAGCAGCTTAGAGGTGTCAGGGCTAATTGGGTCACCCCTCCACTTT. Its translation: CASSLEVSGLIGSPLHF. The chain combines TRBV7-2 with TRBJ1-6; D might be TRBD1 (5 bases). The V gene's germline CDR1 is SGHTA and CDR2 FQGNSA. This CDR3 region has 17 residues. Trimming took 1 base from V and 10 from J, leaving 20 bases between them.

The chain couples TRBV9 to TRBJ2-5, with TRBD1 matching 8 bases. Germline values: CDR1 SGDLS, CDR2 YYNGEE. The CDR3 consists of 15 residues. Trimming removed 0 bases from V and 4 bases from J; junction bases left unmatched: 5. CDR3 residues: CASSVVSGGRETQYF. The CDR3 DNA reads as TGTGCCAGCAGCGTAGTATCAGGGGGCAGAGAGACCCAGTACTTC.

Remarks on this clone: Relative to the germline gene, one junction end is altered; a read error may explain this. This sequence joins TRBV11-3 and TRBJ2-7; D is possibly TRBD2 (6 bases). From germline, CDR1 is SGHNT and CDR2 YENEEA. The CDR3 contains 16 residues. The CDR3 nucleotides read TGTGCCAGCAGATTAGGAGGGGTGCGGGACTCCTACGAGCAGTACTTC. This sequence encodes CASRLGGVRDSYEQYF.

The gene calls are TRBV7-9 and TRBJ1-2; tentative D call: TRBD1 (6 bases). Germline lookup yields CDR1 SEHNR and CDR2 FQNEAQ (reference sequence). V lost 5 bases, J lost 2 bases, and 12 bases lay in between. CDR3 length: 14 amino acids. The CDR3 DNA reads TGTGCCAGCAGCGTTGGGGGGGCGAACTATGGCTACACCTTC. Encoded protein: CASSVGGANYGYTF. Full variable domain (outside the CDR3, taken from reference TRBV7-9 and TRBJ1-2): DTGVSQNPRHKITKRGQNVTFRCDPISEHNRLYWYRQTLGQGPEFLTYFQNEAQLEKSRLLSDRFSAERPKGSFSTLEIQRTEQGDSAMYLCASSVGGANYGYTFGSGTRLTVV.

The gene calls are TRBV27 and TRBJ2-1; D is perhaps TRBD1 (5 bases). The CDR3 is 17 residues long. The germline V gene has CDR1 MNHEY and CDR2 SMNVEV (reference sequence). Trimming shortened V by 6 bases and J by 0 bases, and 18 bases separated the two germline ends. The CDR3 region is CASSKGWVGDSYNEQFF. As DNA, the CDR3 is TGTGCCAGCAGCAAGGGTTGGGTAGGGGACTCCTACAATGAGCAGTTCTTC.